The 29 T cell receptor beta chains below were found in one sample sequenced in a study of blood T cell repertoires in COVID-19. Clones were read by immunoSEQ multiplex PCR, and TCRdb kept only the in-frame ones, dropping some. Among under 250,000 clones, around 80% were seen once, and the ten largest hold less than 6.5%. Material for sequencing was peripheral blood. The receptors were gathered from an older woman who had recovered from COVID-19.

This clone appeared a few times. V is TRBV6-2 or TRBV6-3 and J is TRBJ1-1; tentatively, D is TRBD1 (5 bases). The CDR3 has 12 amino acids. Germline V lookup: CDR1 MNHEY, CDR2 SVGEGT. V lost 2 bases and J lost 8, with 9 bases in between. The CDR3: CASSYGRTEAFF. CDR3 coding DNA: TGTGCCAGCAGTTACGGACGGACAGAAGCTTTCTTT.

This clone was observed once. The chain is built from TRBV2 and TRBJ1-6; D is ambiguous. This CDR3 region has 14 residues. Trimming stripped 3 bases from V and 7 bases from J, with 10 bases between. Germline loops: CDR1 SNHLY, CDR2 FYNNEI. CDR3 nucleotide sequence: TGTGCCAGCAGTGAGGAGGTAGGGAATTCACCCCTCCACTTT. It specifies CASSEEVGNSPLHF.

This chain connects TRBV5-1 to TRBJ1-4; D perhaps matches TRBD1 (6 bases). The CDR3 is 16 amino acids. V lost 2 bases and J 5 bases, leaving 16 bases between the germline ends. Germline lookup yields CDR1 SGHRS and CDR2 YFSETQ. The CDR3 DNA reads TGCGCCAGCAGCTTAACAGGGTCCAACCTGAATGAAAAACTGTTTTTT. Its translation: CASSLTGSNLNEKLFF.

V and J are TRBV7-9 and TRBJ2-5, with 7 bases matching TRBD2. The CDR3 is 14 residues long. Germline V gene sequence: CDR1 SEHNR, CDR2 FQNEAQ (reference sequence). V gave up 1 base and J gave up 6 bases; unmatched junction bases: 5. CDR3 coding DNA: TGTGCCAGCAGCTTAGGGCTAGCGGCAAAGACCCAGTACTTC. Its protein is CASSLGLAAKTQYF.

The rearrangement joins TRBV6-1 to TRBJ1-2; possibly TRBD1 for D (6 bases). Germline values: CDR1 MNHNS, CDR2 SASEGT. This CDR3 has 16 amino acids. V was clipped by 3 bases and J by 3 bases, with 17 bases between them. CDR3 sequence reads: CASSEAGTQRHYGYTF. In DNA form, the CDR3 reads TGTGCCAGCAGTGAGGCCGGGACACAGAGGCACTATGGCTACACCTTC.

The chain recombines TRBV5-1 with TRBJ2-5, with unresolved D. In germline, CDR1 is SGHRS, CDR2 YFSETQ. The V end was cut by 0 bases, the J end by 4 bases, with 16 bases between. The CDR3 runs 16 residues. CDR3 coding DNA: TGCGCCAGCAGCTTGGTTGGCCCCCATATTGGAGAGACCCAGTACTTC. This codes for CASSLVGPHIGETQYF.

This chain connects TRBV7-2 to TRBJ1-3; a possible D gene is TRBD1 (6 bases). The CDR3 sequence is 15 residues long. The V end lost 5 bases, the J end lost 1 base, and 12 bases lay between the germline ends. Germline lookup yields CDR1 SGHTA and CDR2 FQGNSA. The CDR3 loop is CASSDSTGSGNTIYF. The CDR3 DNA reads TGTGCCAGCAGCGATTCAACAGGGTCTGGAAACACCATATATTTT.

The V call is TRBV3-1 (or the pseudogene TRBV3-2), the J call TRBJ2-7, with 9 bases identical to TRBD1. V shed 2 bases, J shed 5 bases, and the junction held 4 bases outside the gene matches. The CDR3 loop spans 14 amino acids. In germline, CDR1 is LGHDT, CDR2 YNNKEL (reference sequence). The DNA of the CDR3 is TGTGCCAGCAGCCAACTACAGGGGGCTGACGAGCAGTACTTC. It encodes CASSQLQGADEQYF.

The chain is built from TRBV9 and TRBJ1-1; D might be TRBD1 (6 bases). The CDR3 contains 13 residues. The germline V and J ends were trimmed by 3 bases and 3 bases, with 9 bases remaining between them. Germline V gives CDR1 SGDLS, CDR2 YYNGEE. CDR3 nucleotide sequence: TGTGCCAGCAGCGCCACAGGGTACACTGAAGCTTTCTTT. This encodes CASSATGYTEAFF.

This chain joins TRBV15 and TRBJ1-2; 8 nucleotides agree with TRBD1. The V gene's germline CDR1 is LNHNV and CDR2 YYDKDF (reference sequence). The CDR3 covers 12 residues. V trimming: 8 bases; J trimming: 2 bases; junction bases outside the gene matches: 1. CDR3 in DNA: TGTGCCACCGGACAGGGCAACTATGGCTACACCTTC. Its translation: CATGQGNYGYTF.

The CDR3 nucleotides read TGTGCCAGCAGCGCAGGGGGGTTGGAGACCCAGTACTTC. Protein sequence: CASSAGGLETQYF. The rearrangement uses TRBV9 and TRBJ2-5, with a weak D call TRBD1 (7 bases). V was clipped by 3 bases and J by 5 bases, with 11 bases between them. The CDR3 is 13 residues long. The germline V gene has CDR1 SGDLS and CDR2 YYNGEE.

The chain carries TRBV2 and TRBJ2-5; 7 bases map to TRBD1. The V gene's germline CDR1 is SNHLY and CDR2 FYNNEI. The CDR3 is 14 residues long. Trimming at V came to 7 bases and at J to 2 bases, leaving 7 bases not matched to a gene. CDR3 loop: CASITRDSQETQYF. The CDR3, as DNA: TGTGCCAGCATAACCAGGGACAGTCAAGAGACCCAGTACTTC. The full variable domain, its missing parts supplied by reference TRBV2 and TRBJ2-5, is EPEVTQTPSHQVTQMGQEVILRCVPISNHLYFYWYRQILGQKVEFLVSFYNNEISEKSEIFDDQFSVERPDGSNFTLKIRSTKLEDSAMYFCASITRDSQETQYFGPGTRLLVL.

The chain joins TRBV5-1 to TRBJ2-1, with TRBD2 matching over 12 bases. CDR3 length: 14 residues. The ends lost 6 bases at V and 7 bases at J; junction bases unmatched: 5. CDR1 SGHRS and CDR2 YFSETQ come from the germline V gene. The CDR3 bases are TGCGCCAGCACTAGCGGGGGGGCCTGGAATGAGCAGTTCTTC. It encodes CASTSGGAWNEQFF.

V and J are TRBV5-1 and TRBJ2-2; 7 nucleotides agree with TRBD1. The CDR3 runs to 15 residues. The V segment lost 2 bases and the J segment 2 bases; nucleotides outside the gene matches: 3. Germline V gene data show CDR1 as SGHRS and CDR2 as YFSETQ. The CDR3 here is CASSFGQANTGELFF. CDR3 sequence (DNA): TGCGCCAGCAGCTTCGGACAGGCTAACACCGGGGAGCTGTTTTTT.

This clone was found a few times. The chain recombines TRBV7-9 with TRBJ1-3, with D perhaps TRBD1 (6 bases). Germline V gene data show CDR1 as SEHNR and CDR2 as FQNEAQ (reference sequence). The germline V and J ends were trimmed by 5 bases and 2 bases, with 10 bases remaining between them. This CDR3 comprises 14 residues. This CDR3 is CASSPNRAGNTIYF. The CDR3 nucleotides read TGTGCCAGCAGCCCAAACAGGGCTGGAAACACCATATATTTT.

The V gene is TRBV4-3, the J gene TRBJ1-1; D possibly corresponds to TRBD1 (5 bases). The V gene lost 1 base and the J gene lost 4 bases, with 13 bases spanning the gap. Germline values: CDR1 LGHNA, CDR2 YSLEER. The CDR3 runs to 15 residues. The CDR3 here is CASSQGRGVGTEAFF. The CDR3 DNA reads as TGCGCCAGCAGCCAAGGACGGGGGGTCGGCACTGAAGCTTTCTTT.

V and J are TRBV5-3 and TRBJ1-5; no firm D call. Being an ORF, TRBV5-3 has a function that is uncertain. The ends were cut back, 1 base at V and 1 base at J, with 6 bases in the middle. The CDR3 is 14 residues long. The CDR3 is CARSLWQSNQPQHF. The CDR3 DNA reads TGTGCCAGAAGCTTGTGGCAGAGCAATCAGCCCCAGCATTTT.

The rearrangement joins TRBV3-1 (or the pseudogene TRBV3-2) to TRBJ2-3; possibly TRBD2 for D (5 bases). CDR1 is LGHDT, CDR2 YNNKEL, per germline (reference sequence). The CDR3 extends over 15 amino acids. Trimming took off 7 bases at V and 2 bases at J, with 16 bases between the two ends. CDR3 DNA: TGTGCCAGCACGCCGGCGGGCCTAGACACAGATACGCAGTATTTT. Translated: CASTPAGLDTDTQYF.

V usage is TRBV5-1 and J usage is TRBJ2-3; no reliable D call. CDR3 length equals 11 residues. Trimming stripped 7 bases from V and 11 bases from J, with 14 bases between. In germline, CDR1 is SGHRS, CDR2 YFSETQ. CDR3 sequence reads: CASGPERGQYF. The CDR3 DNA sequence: TGCGCCAGCGGCCCCGAGAGAGGGCAGTATTTT. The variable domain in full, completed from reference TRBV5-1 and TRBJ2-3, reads KAGVTQTPRYLIKTRGQQVTLSCSPISGHRSVSWYQQTPGQGLQFLFEYFSETQRNKGNFPGRFSGRQFSNSRSEMNVSTLELGDSALYLCASGPERGQYFGPGTRLTVL.

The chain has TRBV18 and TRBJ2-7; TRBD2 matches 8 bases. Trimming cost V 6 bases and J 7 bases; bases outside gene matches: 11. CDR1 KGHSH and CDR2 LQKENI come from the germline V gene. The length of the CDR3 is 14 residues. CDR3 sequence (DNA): TGTGCCAGCTCCACCCCCCGACGGGGGGGAGAGCAGTACTTC. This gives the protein CASSTPRRGGEQYF.

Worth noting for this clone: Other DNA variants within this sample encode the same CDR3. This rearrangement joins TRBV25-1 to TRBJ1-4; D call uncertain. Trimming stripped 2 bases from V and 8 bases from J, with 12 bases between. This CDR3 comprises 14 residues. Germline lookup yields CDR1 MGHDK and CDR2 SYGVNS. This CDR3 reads CASSEAGSGEKLFF. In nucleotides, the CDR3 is TGTGCCAGCAGTGAAGCGGGGTCCGGGGAAAAACTGTTTTTT.

This CDR3 reads CASSKRAGGPDEQYF. As DNA, the CDR3 is TGTGCCAGCAGCAAAAGGGCAGGGGGTCCAGACGAGCAGTACTTC. V usage is TRBV21-1 and J usage is TRBJ2-7; the table gives TRBD1 as D, unverified against the DNA. TRBV21-1 corresponds to a pseudogene. The CDR3 spans 15 residues.

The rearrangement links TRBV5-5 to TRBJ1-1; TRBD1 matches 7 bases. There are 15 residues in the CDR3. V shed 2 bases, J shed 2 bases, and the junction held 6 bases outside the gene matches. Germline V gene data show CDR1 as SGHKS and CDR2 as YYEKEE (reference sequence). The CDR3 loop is CASSLRQGRNTEAFF. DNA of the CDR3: TGTGCCAGCAGCTTACGACAGGGCCGAAACACTGAAGCTTTCTTT.

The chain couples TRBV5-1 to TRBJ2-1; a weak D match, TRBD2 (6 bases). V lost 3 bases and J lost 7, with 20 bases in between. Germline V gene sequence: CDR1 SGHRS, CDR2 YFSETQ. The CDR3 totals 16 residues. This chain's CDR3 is CASSSPSGGVTNEQFF. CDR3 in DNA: TGCGCCAGCAGCTCCCCCTCTGGCGGGGTTACGAATGAGCAGTTCTTC. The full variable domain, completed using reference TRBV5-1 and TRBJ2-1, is KAGVTQTPRYLIKTRGQQVTLSCSPISGHRSVSWYQQTPGQGLQFLFEYFSETQRNKGNFPGRFSGRQFSNSRSEMNVSTLELGDSALYLCASSSPSGGVTNEQFFGPGTRLTVL.

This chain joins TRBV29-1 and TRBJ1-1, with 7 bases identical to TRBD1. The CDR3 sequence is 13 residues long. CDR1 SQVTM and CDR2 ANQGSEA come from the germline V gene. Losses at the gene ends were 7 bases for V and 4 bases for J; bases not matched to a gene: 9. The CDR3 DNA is TGCAGCGCCCTATCGACAGGGACCACTGAAGCTTTCTTT. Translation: CSALSTGTTEAFF.

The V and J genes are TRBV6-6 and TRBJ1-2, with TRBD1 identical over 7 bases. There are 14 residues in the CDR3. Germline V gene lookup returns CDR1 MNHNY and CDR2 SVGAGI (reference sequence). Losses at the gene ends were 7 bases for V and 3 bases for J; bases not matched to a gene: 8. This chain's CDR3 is CASNEQGPDYGYTF. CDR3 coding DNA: TGTGCCAGCAACGAACAGGGGCCGGACTATGGCTACACCTTC.

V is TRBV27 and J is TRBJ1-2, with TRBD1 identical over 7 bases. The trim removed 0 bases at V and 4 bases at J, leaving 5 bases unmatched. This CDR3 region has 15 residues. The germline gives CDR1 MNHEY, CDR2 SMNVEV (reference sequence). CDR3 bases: TGTGCCAGCAGTTTATCGCTGCAGGGGGGCTATGGCTACACCTTC. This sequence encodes CASSLSLQGGYGYTF.

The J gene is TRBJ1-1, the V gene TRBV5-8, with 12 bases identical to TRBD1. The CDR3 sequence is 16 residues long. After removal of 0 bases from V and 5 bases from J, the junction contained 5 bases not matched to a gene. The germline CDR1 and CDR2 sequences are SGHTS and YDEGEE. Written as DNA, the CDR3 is TGTGCCAGCAGCTTGGGGGACAGGGGGCGCGAGACTGAAGCTTTCTTT. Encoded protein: CASSLGDRGRETEAFF.

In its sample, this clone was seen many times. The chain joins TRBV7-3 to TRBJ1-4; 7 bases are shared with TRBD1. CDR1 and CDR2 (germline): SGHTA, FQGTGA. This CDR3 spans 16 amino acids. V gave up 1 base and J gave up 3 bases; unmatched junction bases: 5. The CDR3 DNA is TGTGCCAGCAGCTTAAATGTACAGGGGCCTAATGAAAAACTGTTTTTT. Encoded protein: CASSLNVQGPNEKLFF.